A single sample gave rise to the 28 T cell receptor beta chains below, sequenced in a study of T-cell reconstitution after alpha-beta-depleted transplantation in children. Unique molecular identifiers were incorporated into the prepared TCRbeta library. Using its own MiXCR run on the PCR reads, TCRdb lists one record per CDR3 protein. The sample lists 440,000 or so distinct CDR3 sequences; approximately 10% were seen once. The sample was PBMCs from the stem cell graft donor, taken from the stem cell graft. All receptors derive from a human donor who donated a stem cell graft to a child with acute myeloid leukemia.

This clonotype showed up just a few times. The rearrangement joins TRBV10-1 to TRBJ2-7; D may be TRBD1 (5 bases). Trimming took 4 bases from V and 8 from J, leaving 9 bases between them. The CDR3 is made up of 11 amino acids. Germline V gives CDR1 WNHNN, CDR2 SYGVQD (reference sequence). The CDR3 is CASSGQCQQYV. CDR3 DNA sequence: TGCGCCAGCAGTGGACAGTGCCAGCAGTACGTC.

This clonotype was detected ten times or more. The chain is built from TRBV12-3 or TRBV12-4 and TRBJ2-2; 7 bases are shared with TRBD1. V dropped 5 bases and J dropped 6; count of bases not matched to a gene: 12. The CDR3 extends over 16 amino acids. The CDR3 here is CASSPDRIVIPGELFF. As DNA, the CDR3 is TGTGCCAGCAGTCCGGACAGGATAGTAATTCCCGGGGAGCTGTTTTTT.

This clonotype was seen repeatedly, ten times or more. This sequence joins TRBV12-3 or TRBV12-4 and TRBJ1-1; weak D call: TRBD1 (6 bases). With 3 bases removed from V and 0 bases from J, the gap between germline ends came to 8 bases. The CDR3 covers 14 residues. CDR3 sequence: CASSFGGLNTEAFF. The DNA for the CDR3 is TGTGCCAGCAGTTTCGGGGGGCTGAACACTGAAGCTTTCTTT.

V usage is TRBV5-5 and J usage is TRBJ1-6; no firm D call. CDR1 and CDR2 (germline): SGHKS, YYEKEE (reference sequence). V dropped 0 bases and J dropped 1 base, with 11 bases sitting between them. CDR3 length equals 17 residues. CDR3 region: CASSLGGLRSYNSPLHF. CDR3 DNA: TGTGCCAGCAGCTTGGGGGGATTACGATCCTATAATTCACCCCTCCACTTT.

This clonotype was observed a handful of times. The chain joins TRBV9 to TRBJ2-1; 8 bases align to TRBD1. After removal of 3 bases from V and 6 bases from J, the junction contained 14 bases not matched to a gene. There are 17 residues in the CDR3. Germline-derived CDR1 and CDR2 are SGDLS and YYNGEE. CDR3 nucleotide sequence: TGTGCCAGCAGCGGACATGGGCAGGGGGCAAAAGGCAATGAGCAGTTCTTC. Translating gives CASSGHGQGAKGNEQFF.

This clonotype has just a few counts. The chain combines TRBV6-5 with TRBJ2-7; tentatively, D is TRBD2 (6 bases). Germline assignment: CDR1 MNHEY and CDR2 SVGAGI. V lost 0 bases and J lost 5, with 11 bases in between. This CDR3 is 14 amino acids long. The CDR3 DNA reads as TGTGCCAGCAGTTACTCTGGGAGGTTGGACGAGCAGTACGTC. Translated: CASSYSGRLDEQYV.

The table lists this clonotype with a few counts. This sequence joins TRBV10-3 and TRBJ2-5; D is unresolved. Germline CDR1 is ENHRY and CDR2 is SYGVKD. The V and J ends lost 0 bases and 4 bases respectively, with 12 bases between them. The length of the CDR3 is 15 residues. CDR3 DNA: TGTGCCATCAGTGAGTCTGGGGTTTTGGGAGAGACCCAGTACTTC. Amino acids: CAISESGVLGETQYF.

CDR3 sequence: CASSRTGGIEQFF. The DNA for the CDR3 is TGTGCCAGCTCACGGACAGGGGGCATTGAGCAGTTCTTC. The genes are TRBV18 and TRBJ2-1; TRBD1 agrees at 11 bases. J was trimmed by 9 bases and V by 4 bases; bases with no gene match: 2. CDR1 is KGHSH and CDR2 is LQKENI in the germline V gene. The CDR3 has 13 residues.

This clonotype was detected a few times. This chain joins TRBV20-1 and TRBJ2-1, with D unclear. Germline assignment: CDR1 DFQATT and CDR2 SNEGSKA (reference sequence). Trimming took off 3 bases at V and 6 bases at J, with 15 bases between the two ends. The CDR3 is 14 residues long. CDR3 DNA sequence: TGCAGTGCTAGTAGGGCCCGAATGAGCAATGAGCAGTTCTTC. Encoded protein: CSASRARMSNEQFF.

The table lists this clonotype with many counts. The chain combines TRBV29-1 with TRBJ1-1; D is undetermined. Germline CDR1 is SQVTM and CDR2 is ANQGSEA. Trimming removed 4 bases from V and 10 bases from J, with 13 bases in between. The CDR3 totals 11 residues. The DNA for the CDR3 is TGCAGCGTTGGGGTGATTGTTGGAGCTTTCTTT. Its translation is CSVGVIVGAFF.

This clonotype was observed many times. The chain combines TRBV3-1 with TRBJ2-5, with D perhaps TRBD2 (6 bases). The CDR3 has 13 amino acids. The V end lost 3 bases, the J end lost 7 bases, and 12 bases lay between the germline ends. Germline CDR1 reads LGHDT; CDR2 reads YNNKEL (reference sequence). CDR3 sequence reads: CASSQTGVWTQYF. In nucleotides, the CDR3 is TGTGCCAGCAGCCAGACGGGGGTGTGGACCCAGTACTTC.

This clonotype was picked up a small number of times. The chain recombines TRBV20-1 with TRBJ2-1; 9 bases line up with TRBD1. The V segment lost 1 base and the J segment 5 bases; nucleotides outside the gene matches: 6. The germline V gene encodes CDR1 DFQATT and CDR2 SNEGSKA (reference sequence). This CDR3 contains 15 residues. As DNA, the CDR3 is TGCAGTGCTAGAGTGACAGGGGGTTTCCACAATGAGCAGTTCTTC. The encoded protein is CSARVTGGFHNEQFF.

The rearrangement links TRBV20-1 to TRBJ2-3; 15 nucleotides agree with TRBD2. Germline CDR1 is DFQATT and CDR2 is SNEGSKA (reference sequence). The CDR3 is made up of 18 amino acids. The ends lost 7 bases at V and 0 bases at J; junction bases unmatched: 11. The CDR3 region has the DNA TGCAGTGTTTTAGGGGGGACTAGCGGGGGGCGTAGCACAGATACGCAGTATTTT. Amino acid sequence: CSVLGGTSGGRSTDTQYF.

This clonotype was counted only a few times. The J gene is TRBJ1-2, the V gene TRBV20-1; D gene ambiguous. From germline, CDR1 is DFQATT and CDR2 SNEGSKA (reference sequence). The CDR3 consists of 12 residues. V lost 0 bases to trimming and J lost 6 bases, with 8 bases between them. This chain's CDR3 is CSAREAHDGYTF. CDR3 coding DNA: TGCAGTGCTAGAGAGGCCCATGATGGCTACACCTTC.

As for this clonotype: Its ends do not fully match the called genes, so a read error is possible. J is TRBJ2-1 and V is TRBV20-1, with TRBD1 matching 8 bases. The germline CDR1 and CDR2 sequences are DFQATT and SNEGSKA (reference sequence). This CDR3 region has 10 residues. The CDR3 sequence is CSAVDRVMVF. The CDR3 region has the DNA TGCAGTGCCGTGGACAGGGTGATGGTCTTC.

This clonotype was counted between two and nine times. The chain uses TRBV10-3 and TRBJ2-1; TRBD1 agrees at 7 bases. Germline V gene lookup returns CDR1 ENHRY and CDR2 SYGVKD. The CDR3 consists of 12 residues. The V gene end was trimmed by 4 bases and the J gene end by 8 bases; junction bases not matched to a gene: 2. CDR3 protein: CAISGQGDEQFF. The CDR3 coding sequence is TGTGCCATCAGTGGACAGGGCGATGAGCAGTTCTTC.

This clonotype appeared many times. V usage is TRBV5-1 and J usage is TRBJ1-6; TRBD1 matches at 7 bases. This CDR3 contains 14 residues. J lost 5 bases, V lost 3 bases, and 2 bases had no gene match. CDR1 is SGHRS and CDR2 is YFSETQ in the germline V gene. This CDR3 is CASSSGQNNSPLHF. Written as DNA, the CDR3 is TGCGCCAGCAGCTCGGGACAGAATAATTCACCCCTCCACTTT.

CDR3 protein: CASSLGSGYTEAFF. The CDR3, as DNA: TGTGCCAGCAGCTTAGGCAGTGGTTACACTGAAGCTTTCTTT. The chain is built from TRBV11-2 and TRBJ1-1; D remains ambiguous. V shed 1 base and J shed 3 bases, with 9 bases lying between them. The CDR3 has 14 amino acids. CDR1 and CDR2 from the germline V gene are SGHAT and FQNNGV.

This clonotype has just a few counts. The CDR3 reads CASSEGQFYGYTF. The CDR3 DNA follows: TGCGCCAGCAGCGAAGGACAGTTCTATGGCTACACCTTC. The rearrangement links TRBV5-1 to TRBJ1-2; possible D gene TRBD1, 6 bases. This CDR3 is 13 amino acids long. Germline V gives CDR1 SGHRS, CDR2 YFSETQ. Between the trimmed V and J ends, which lost 4 bases and 4 bases, there was a span of 11 bases. Based on the CDR3 plus reference TRBV5-1 and TRBJ1-2, the full variable domain is KAGVTQTPRYLIKTRGQQVTLSCSPISGHRSVSWYQQTPGQGLQFLFEYFSETQRNKGNFPGRFSGRQFSNSRSEMNVSTLELGDSALYLCASSEGQFYGYTFGSGTRLTVV.

This clonotype was seen repeatedly, ten times or more. The chain joins TRBV25-1 to TRBJ2-5, with D perhaps given as TRBD1 or TRBD2 (5 bases each). V dropped 0 bases and J dropped 4 bases, with 9 bases sitting between them. Germline V gene sequence: CDR1 MGHDK, CDR2 SYGVNS. CDR3 size: 14 residues. Here the CDR3 reads CASSEYGTVETQYF. The CDR3 DNA reads TGTGCCAGCAGTGAATATGGGACGGTAGAGACCCAGTACTTC.

V is TRBV4-1 and J is TRBJ2-4, with 11 bases matching TRBD2. After removal of 4 bases from V and 6 bases from J, the junction contained 11 bases not matched to a gene. The CDR3 runs to 17 residues. CDR1 MGHRA and CDR2 YSYEKL come from the germline V gene. CDR3 in amino acids: CASSRGGLAALGNIQYF. Here the CDR3 DNA reads TGCGCCAGCAGCCGGGGGGGACTAGCGGCGTTGGGAAACATTCAGTACTTC.

Details on this clonotype: Just one base apart from a much larger clone, this may be a read error. The chain recombines TRBV5-1 with TRBJ2-7, with D unresolved. CDR1 and CDR2 from the germline V gene are SGHRS and YFSETQ. This CDR3 is 14 amino acids long. CDR3 DNA: TGCGCCAGCACCTTGGGGTCGCTAAATGGGGAGCAGTACTTC. Translation gives CASTLGSLNGEQYF.

The gene calls are TRBV5-1 and TRBJ2-7, with D unresolved. CDR1 and CDR2 from the germline V gene are SGHRS and YFSETQ. The ends were cut back, 7 bases at V and 5 bases at J, with 13 bases in the middle. CDR3 length: 12 amino acids. The CDR3 sequence: CASRWMGDEQYF. The CDR3 DNA follows: TGCGCCAGCCGCTGGATGGGCGACGAGCAGTACTTC.

The genes are TRBV7-6 and TRBJ2-3; 8 positions agree with TRBD2. CDR1 and CDR2 (germline): SGHVS, FNYEAQ. V shed 1 base and J 3 bases; nucleotides not matched to a gene: 3. This CDR3 has 15 amino acids. Here the CDR3 reads CASSLGGLETDTQYF. In DNA form, the CDR3 reads TGTGCCAGCAGCTTAGGGGGACTAGAGACAGATACGCAGTATTTT.

This chain links TRBV5-4 with TRBJ1-5; D not resolved. Germline V gene lookup returns CDR1 SGHNT and CDR2 YYREEE (reference sequence). This CDR3 spans 14 amino acids. Trimming took off 0 bases at V and 6 bases at J, with 10 bases between the two ends. The CDR3 sequence: CASSLDPGSQPQHF. CDR3 sequence (DNA): TGTGCCAGCAGCTTGGATCCGGGATCTCAGCCCCAGCATTTT.

This clonotype was picked up many times. V gene TRBV20-1 combines with J gene TRBJ2-4; 10 nucleotides line up with TRBD2. Germline V gene lookup returns CDR1 DFQATT and CDR2 SNEGSKA (reference sequence). The J segment lost 12 bases and the V segment lost 6 bases, leaving 14 bases of the junction unmatched. CDR3 length equals 14 residues. CDR3 sequence (DNA): TGCAGTGCCGCCGCGGGGCTAGCGGGAGCCGCTCAGTACTTC. This translates into CSAAAGLAGAAQYF.

This clonotype appeared many times. The V and J genes are TRBV5-4 and TRBJ1-5, with D unresolved. This CDR3 region has 14 residues. Trimming shortened V by 3 bases and J by 2 bases, and 9 bases separated the two germline ends. Germline values: CDR1 SGHNT, CDR2 YYREEE (reference sequence). CDR3 coding DNA: TGTGCCAGCAGCTCAGGAGGAGGCAATCAGCCCCAGCATTTT. It is translated as CASSSGGGNQPQHF.

This clonotype was picked up many times. The rearrangement joins TRBV29-1 to TRBJ2-3; D is unclear. This CDR3 has 12 amino acids. Germline CDR1 reads SQVTM; CDR2 reads ANQGSEA. The V end lost 5 bases, the J end lost 1 base, and 7 bases lay between the germline ends. The CDR3 protein is CSVCPGTDTQYF. The CDR3 nucleotides read TGCAGCGTTTGCCCGGGCACAGATACGCAGTATTTT.